This T cell receptor beta chain was recorded in a study of blood T cell repertoires in COVID-19. Study-wide context: The cDNA or gDNA used as material had been derived from T cells, B-cell-depleted T cells, or PBMCs.

Trimming removed 5 bases from V and 5 bases from J; junction bases left unmatched: 10. This CDR3 contains 15 residues. The germline V gene encodes CDR1 MNHEY and CDR2 SMNVEV (reference sequence). The method was immunoSEQ multiplex PCR; TCRdb's version includes in-frame clones alone and lacks a portion of them. The profile shows some 22,000 clones, 70% to 90% of them singletons. This clonotype was obtained from an elderly woman with acute or convalescent COVID-19. V gene TRBV27 combines with J gene TRBJ2-5, with 8 bases lining up with TRBD1. Material: peripheral blood. Written as DNA, the CDR3 is TGTGCCAGCAGTCGGACCAGGGGGCGCGGGGAGACCCAGTACTTC. Translation: CASSRTRGRGETQYF.